This T cell receptor beta chain emerged from a study of cytomegalovirus exposure and HLA in healthy donors. Study information: A prior study identified just under 120 million unique TCR beta sequences from roughly 170 million T cells. Study-level results: The classifier reportedly diagnosed cytomegalovirus status with high sensitivity and specificity. The authors listed 164 TCR beta chains as cytomegalovirus-associated.

Regarding this clone: The antigen is not known.

PCR amplification relied on 60 Vbeta primers (plus 13 Jbeta primers). This table comes from immunoSEQ multiplex PCR, and its TCRdb copy is limited to in-frame clones, with some not included. The table shows about 110,000 clones, with about 73% occurring only once. This receptor was taken from a woman in her twenties or thirties in good health and CMV-seronegative. Sequenced material: PBMCs.

DNA for the CDR3: TGCAGCGCCAAGCGGAGCGGGATCTTTGGAGAGCAGTTCTTC. It encodes CSAKRSGIFGEQFF. This chain connects TRBV29-1 to TRBJ2-1; 7 bases fit TRBD2. This CDR3 is 14 amino acids long. Trimming at V came to 7 bases and at J to 10 bases, leaving 16 bases not matched to a gene. Germline assignment: CDR1 SQVTM and CDR2 ANQGSEA.